This is a list of T cell receptor beta chains from one sample in a study of cytomegalovirus exposure and HLA in healthy donors. The table came from immunoSEQ multiplex PCR; TCRdb's copy has only in-frame clones and leaves some out. The data contain about 150,000 clones, 80% of them singletons. Material for sequencing was PBMCs. These receptors originate from a woman aged 40 to 50 in good health and CMV-seropositive. CDR3s include the opening cysteine and the closing phenylalanine or tryptophan. D genes are given only for firm matches. Clone size appears in some rows only: once, few, many, or a class for an expanded clone.

v_gene	len	abundance	j_gene	d_gene	CDR3aa	CDR3nt
TRBV29-1	14	-	TRBJ1-1	-	CSVLGGGMNTEAFF	TGCAGCGTTTTGGGAGGAGGCATGAACACTGAAGCTTTCTTT
TRBV5-4	16	-	TRBJ2-3	-	CASSWEQGRVTDTQYF	TGTGCCAGCAGCTGGGAACAGGGTCGGGTCACAGATACGCAGTATTTT
TRBV2	16	-	TRBJ2-2	TRBD2	CASSEPTGGSTGELFF	TGTGCCAGCAGTGAACCTACGGGGGGTAGCACCGGGGAGCTGTTTTTT
TRBV29-1	13	-	TRBJ1-5	-	CSALDGGNQPQHF	TGCAGCGCCCTAGACGGGGGAAATCAGCCCCAGCATTTT
TRBV7-6	11	-	TRBJ1-1	-	CASSFGTEAFF	TGTGCCAGCAGCTTCGGGACTGAAGCTTTCTTT
TRBV6-6	15	-	TRBJ1-1	-	CASSYPTGSNTEAFF	TGTGCCAGCAGTTACCCGACAGGCTCCAACACTGAAGCTTTCTTT
TRBV19	15	-	TRBJ2-7	-	CASSMTGQGSGEQYF	TGTGCCAGTAGTATGACGGGGCAGGGGTCGGGCGAGCAGTACTTC
TRBV27	15	once	TRBJ2-7	-	CASRPSLSLSYEQYF	TGTGCCAGCAGGCCTAGCCTTAGTCTCTCCTACGAGCAGTACTTC
TRBV6-1	12	-	TRBJ2-7	TRBD1	CASSAQGAEQYF	TGTGCCAGCAGTGCACAGGGGGCCGAGCAGTACTTC
TRBV5-1	13	-	TRBJ1-4	-	CASSLDWNEKLFF	TGCGCCAGCAGCTTGGACTGGAATGAAAAACTGTTTTTT
TRBV4-1	15	-	TRBJ1-2	TRBD1	CASSQVLTGVVGYTF	TGCGCCAGCAGCCAAGTCCTCACAGGGGTAGTTGGCTACACCTTC
TRBV15	15	-	TRBJ1-4	-	CATSRVGGGNEKLFF	TGTGCCACCAGCAGGGTTGGGGGAGGTAATGAAAAACTGTTTTTT
TRBV5-1	13	few	TRBJ2-3	TRBD2	CASNLAGSDTQYF	TGCGCCAGCAACCTAGCGGGATCAGATACGCAGTATTTT
TRBV13	16	few	TRBJ1-5	-	CASSWGHPTRNQPQHF	TGTGCCAGCAGCTGGGGACACCCCACGCGCAATCAGCCCCAGCATTTT
TRBV5-1	16	-	TRBJ2-2	TRBD2	CASSLESLAVTGELFF	TGCGCCAGCAGCTTGGAGTCACTAGCGGTCACCGGGGAGCTGTTTTTT
TRBV6-5	16	few	TRBJ1-1	TRBD1	CASSYSWRGLNTEAFF	TGTGCCAGCAGTTACTCCTGGAGGGGGCTGAACACTGAAGCTTTCTTT
TRBV7-8	15	-	TRBJ1-4	TRBD1	CASSYLGTAYEKLFF	TGTGCCAGCAGCTACCTCGGGACAGCTTATGAAAAACTGTTTTTT
TRBV7-2	16	-	TRBJ2-3	-	CASSLVVTVPRNTQYF	TGTGCCAGCAGCCTCGTAGTCACCGTCCCACGTAATACGCAGTATTTT
TRBV19	16	-	TRBJ2-5	TRBD1	CASSIAETGDQETQYF	TGTGCCAGTAGTATAGCCGAAACAGGGGACCAAGAGACCCAGTACTTC
TRBV5-1	14	-	TRBJ2-1	TRBD1	CASSQWTGRSEQFF	TGCGCCAGCAGCCAGTGGACAGGGCGTTCTGAGCAGTTCTTC
TRBV4-1	18	-	TRBJ2-2	TRBD2	CASSRKDSGATNTGELFF	TGCGCCAGCAGTCGCAAGGATAGCGGGGCCACGAACACCGGGGAGCTGTTTTTT
TRBV28	13	-	TRBJ2-7	TRBD1	CASRGTGTYEQYF	TGTGCCAGCAGAGGGACAGGCACCTACGAGCAGTACTTC
TRBV9	14	-	TRBJ1-1	-	CASSVAPGNTEAFF	TGTGCCAGCAGCGTAGCTCCGGGGAACACTGAAGCTTTCTTT
TRBV27	14	-	TRBJ2-4	TRBD2	CASSLRTSQDIQYF	TGTGCCAGCAGTTTAAGGACTAGCCAGGACATTCAGTACTTC
TRBV2	13	-	TRBJ1-1	-	CASSEDMNTEAFF	TGTGCCAGCAGTGAAGACATGAACACTGAAGCTTTCTTT
TRBV18	15	few	TRBJ1-3	-	CASSPTGDSGNTIYF	TGTGCCAGCTCACCTACAGGCGACTCTGGAAACACCATATATTTT
TRBV4-1	16	-	TRBJ2-3	TRBD1	CASSLRQGAGTDTQYF	TGCGCCAGCAGCCTCCGACAGGGGGCCGGCACAGATACGCAGTATTTT
TRBV6-6	15	-	TRBJ2-7	TRBD2	CASSYSTSGPYEQYF	TGTGCCAGCAGTTACTCGACTAGCGGGCCCTACGAGCAGTACTTC
TRBV6-5	14	few	TRBJ2-4	-	CASSSTGIVNIQYF	TGTGCCAGCAGTTCCACAGGGATAGTGAACATTCAGTACTTC
TRBV29-1	14	-	TRBJ2-7	-	CSVDIHGGKYEQYF	TGCAGCGTTGACATCCATGGGGGGAAATACGAGCAGTACTTC
TRBV9	12	-	TRBJ2-3	-	CASGGVTDTQYF	TGTGCCAGTGGCGGAGTCACAGATACGCAGTATTTT
TRBV29-1	15	-	TRBJ2-3	-	CSVESGGAGSDTQYF	TGCAGCGTTGAGTCTGGCGGAGCAGGGTCAGATACGCAGTATTTT
TRBV5-1	15	-	TRBJ2-7	-	CASSLGGAGTGEQYF	TGCGCCAGCAGCTTGGGCGGGGCTGGAACGGGCGAGCAGTACTTC
TRBV11-3	15	-	TRBJ1-4	-	CASSFRTVTNEKLFF	TGTGCCAGCAGCTTCCGCACAGTAACTAATGAAAAACTGTTTTTT
TRBV14	15	-	TRBJ2-7	TRBD1	CASSRTGKSSYEQYF	TGTGCCAGCAGCCGGACAGGGAAGAGCTCCTACGAGCAGTACTTC
TRBV5-1	17	-	TRBJ2-1	TRBD2	CASSQGLVPGGYNEQFF	TGCGCCAGCAGCCAAGGACTAGTTCCCGGAGGGTACAATGAGCAGTTCTTC
TRBV7-2	13	-	TRBJ2-1	-	CASSLQWGDEQFF	TGTGCCAGCAGCTTACAGTGGGGGGATGAGCAGTTCTTC
TRBV11-1	13	-	TRBJ2-7	-	CASSRQASYEQYF	TGTGCCAGCAGCCGACAAGCCTCCTACGAGCAGTACTTC
TRBV27	16	-	TRBJ2-2	TRBD1	CASSRDSFSYIGELFF	TGTGCCAGCAGTCGGGACAGTTTTTCATACATCGGGGAGCTGTTTTTT
TRBV25-1	13	-	TRBJ1-2	-	CASTDSLFYGYTF	TGTGCCAGCACGGACAGCCTCTTCTATGGCTACACCTTC
TRBV30	11	-	TRBJ2-7	TRBD2	CAWRREGEQYF	TGTGCCTGGAGACGGGAGGGCGAGCAGTACTTC
TRBV5-1	13	-	TRBJ1-1	-	CASSSEVNTEAFF	TGCGCCAGCAGTTCGGAGGTGAACACTGAAGCTTTCTTT
TRBV11-2	14	-	TRBJ2-2	TRBD2	CASSWLAGAGELFF	TGTGCCAGCAGCTGGTTAGCGGGCGCCGGGGAGCTGTTTTTT
TRBV9	17	-	TRBJ2-1	TRBD1	CASSGVGTGGSYNEQFF	TGTGCCAGCAGCGGTGTTGGGACAGGGGGCTCCTACAATGAGCAGTTCTTC
TRBV6-1	15	many	TRBJ1-2	TRBD1	CASSVRTGDNYGYTF	TGTGCCAGCAGTGTTCGGACAGGAGACAACTATGGCTACACCTTC
TRBV11-1	16	-	TRBJ2-3	TRBD2	CASSAGLAGTTDTQYF	TGTGCCAGCAGCGCCGGACTAGCGGGAACCACAGATACGCAGTATTTT
TRBV6-5	13	-	TRBJ2-7	-	CASSAQSLHEQYF	TGTGCCAGCAGTGCACAAAGTCTGCACGAGCAGTACTTC
TRBV11-2	16	-	TRBJ2-3	TRBD2	CASSLVSGRSTDTQYF	TGTGCCAGCAGCTTAGTTAGCGGGAGAAGCACAGATACGCAGTATTTT